The 8 T cell receptor beta chains below were found in one sample sequenced in a study of cytomegalovirus exposure and HLA in healthy donors. Use of 60 Vbeta and 13 Jbeta primers characterized the PCR. The table came from immunoSEQ multiplex PCR; TCRdb's copy has only in-frame clones and leaves some out. The sample lists about 160,000 clones; approximately 72% were seen once. The sample taken for sequencing was PBMCs. All receptors come from a female donor in good health and CMV-seronegative.

The rearrangement links TRBV5-1 to TRBJ1-1; no reliable D call. CDR1 is SGHRS, CDR2 YFSETQ, per germline. The CDR3 runs 13 residues. V was pared by 3 bases and J by 5 bases, with 11 bases between. The CDR3 DNA is TGCGCCAGCAGCTCTCACCCCGAGACTGAAGCTTTCTTT. Its translation: CASSSHPETEAFF.

V gene TRBV7-2 combines with J gene TRBJ2-1, with 11 bases lining up with TRBD1. The length of the CDR3 is 16 residues. The junction had 16 bases not matched to a gene; V was cut back by 10 bases and J by 8 bases. Germline V CDR1 and CDR2: SGHTA, FQGNSA. Written as DNA, the CDR3 is TGTGCCACCTCGTCAGCCCCGGGACAGGGGGTGCATGAGCAGTTCTTC. Its protein product is CATSSAPGQGVHEQFF.

The rearrangement links TRBV11-2 to TRBJ2-3; D perhaps matches TRBD1 (7 bases). The V gene lost 7 bases and the J gene lost 3 bases, with 17 bases spanning the gap. This CDR3 comprises 15 residues. Germline lookup yields CDR1 SGHAT and CDR2 FQNNGV. The CDR3 DNA is TGTGCCAGCACCACCCGGGGGACAGTAACAGATACGCAGTATTTT. It codes for CASTTRGTVTDTQYF.

The chain is built from TRBV7-9 and TRBJ2-1, with a weak D call TRBD2 (5 bases). V lost 1 base to trimming and J lost 10 bases, with 20 bases between them. Looked up from germline, CDR1 is SEHNR and CDR2 is FQNEAQ (reference sequence). The CDR3 is made up of 16 amino acids. In DNA, the CDR3 is TGTGCCAGCAGCTTAGATTCGCTAGGGCGGGTCCAGGAGCAGTTCTTC. This encodes CASSLDSLGRVQEQFF.

The CDR3 region is CASSQELEKGYTF. CDR3 in DNA: TGTGCCAGCAGCCAAGAGTTAGAGAAAGGCTACACCTTC. The V and J genes are TRBV4-2 and TRBJ1-2, with D unclear. In germline, CDR1 is LGHNA, CDR2 YNFKEQ. The CDR3 has 13 residues. The V and J ends lost 0 bases and 8 bases respectively, with 10 bases between them.

V usage is TRBV5-1 and J usage is TRBJ2-5, with a tentative D call TRBD1 (6 bases). The J call could be wrong; TRBJ2-7 is a better fit for the DNA end. The CDR3 runs 14 residues. From germline, CDR1 is SGHRS and CDR2 YFSETQ. Here the CDR3 reads CASSLTGPTYEQYF. CDR3 coding DNA: TGCGCCAGCAGCTTGACAGGGCCCACCTACGAGCAGTACTTC.

This clone has only a few counts. The chain couples TRBV4-2 to TRBJ2-2; D is perhaps TRBD2 (6 bases). Germline V gene sequence: CDR1 LGHNA, CDR2 YNFKEQ. The CDR3 sequence is 18 residues long. V was clipped by 3 bases and J by 2 bases, with 19 bases between them. The CDR3 DNA is TGTGCCAGCAGCCAGTTCCTCCCGGGACTCTCAAACACCGGGGAGCTGTTTTTT. Translated: CASSQFLPGLSNTGELFF.

This rearrangement joins TRBV30 to TRBJ2-3; 7 nucleotides align to TRBD2. This CDR3 spans 12 amino acids. Trimming removed 4 bases from V and 6 bases from J; junction bases left unmatched: 4. The germline V gene has CDR1 GTSNPN and CDR2 SVGIG (reference sequence). CDR3 coding DNA: TGTGCCTGGACCCTGGGGGGGGATACGCAGTATTTT. Amino acids: CAWTLGGDTQYF.